Shown below are 23 T cell receptor beta chains from a single sample sequenced in a study of T cell changes during pregnancy in multiple sclerosis. Generated by immunoSEQ multiplex PCR, the TCRdb table keeps only in-frame clones and is missing some. The sample lists tens of thousands of clones; about 92% were seen once. This material consisted of peripheral blood, taken before pregnancy. Receptors originate from a female donor with multiple sclerosis, enrolled in a pregnancy study.

The count of this clone is one. V is TRBV19 and J is TRBJ1-5, with 11 bases that match TRBD1. This CDR3 is built from 15 residues. The junction had 8 bases not matched to a gene; V was cut back by 7 bases and J by 6 bases. Per the germline V gene, CDR1 is LNHDA and CDR2 is SQIVND (reference sequence). The chain's CDR3 is CASNPGQGAVQPQHF. DNA for the CDR3: TGTGCCAGTAACCCCGGACAGGGGGCAGTTCAGCCCCAGCATTTT.

V usage is TRBV6-6 and J usage is TRBJ1-3; perhaps TRBD1 as D (6 bases). The germline V gene encodes CDR1 MNHNY and CDR2 SVGAGI (reference sequence). The CDR3 consists of 14 residues. V lost 6 bases and J 0 bases, leaving 9 bases between the germline ends. The CDR3 is CASRPQGSGNTIYF. The DNA for the CDR3 is TGTGCCAGCAGGCCACAGGGCTCTGGAAACACCATATATTTT.

The chain combines TRBV14 with TRBJ2-1; D is perhaps TRBD1 (6 bases). The CDR3 loop spans 16 amino acids. CDR1 is SGHDN and CDR2 is FVKESK in the germline V gene. V lost 3 bases and J lost 9, with 21 bases in between. CDR3 bases: TGTGCCAGCAGCCACGTCTTGGGCAGGGGAACGGGTGAGCAGTTCTTC. This encodes CASSHVLGRGTGEQFF.

The rearrangement links TRBV10-1 to TRBJ2-7, with 10 bases matching TRBD2. Germline V gives CDR1 WNHNN, CDR2 SYGVQD (reference sequence). V trimming: 4 bases; J trimming: 4 bases; junction bases outside the gene matches: 10. The length of the CDR3 is 16 residues. This chain's CDR3 is CASSGNSGGSLYEQYF. The CDR3 DNA is TGCGCCAGCAGTGGTAATAGCGGGGGGTCTCTGTACGAGCAGTACTTC.

The gene calls are TRBV2 and TRBJ1-2, with a tentative D call TRBD1 (5 bases). CDR1 is SNHLY, CDR2 FYNNEI, per germline. This CDR3 comprises 14 residues. Deletions cut 3 bases from V and 3 bases from J, with 11 bases between. The CDR3 DNA sequence: TGTGCCAGCAGTGATCAGGGACTAGACTATGGCTACACCTTC. It specifies CASSDQGLDYGYTF.

This chain connects TRBV7-9 to TRBJ2-1; possibly TRBD2 for D (6 bases). This CDR3 is 14 amino acids long. Germline V gene data show CDR1 as SEHNR and CDR2 as FQNEAQ (reference sequence). V lost 5 bases and J 4 bases, leaving 12 bases between the germline ends. CDR3 in amino acids: CASSRGTLYNEQFF. CDR3 DNA sequence: TGTGCCAGCAGCCGAGGGACTCTATACAATGAGCAGTTCTTC.

The V call is TRBV9, the J call TRBJ1-1; perhaps TRBD1 as D (5 bases). In germline, CDR1 is SGDLS, CDR2 YYNGEE. The CDR3 has 12 amino acids. Trimming stripped 3 bases from V and 7 bases from J, with 10 bases between. The CDR3 nucleotides are TGTGCCAGCAGCGCCTGGGGGGGTGAAGCTTTCTTT. Translated, it gives CASSAWGGEAFF.

This rearrangement joins TRBV13 to TRBJ2-7; D possibly corresponds to TRBD1 (7 bases). Germline CDR1 reads PRHDT; CDR2 reads FYEKMQ (reference sequence). The V end was cut by 1 base, the J end by 7 bases, with 8 bases between. The CDR3 sequence is 12 residues long. The chain's CDR3 is CASSLAGGEQYF. The DNA for the CDR3 is TGTGCCAGCAGCTTAGCAGGGGGGGAGCAGTACTTC.

The chain carries TRBV7-2 and TRBJ1-5, with a possible D match to TRBD1 (6 bases). The V end lost 2 bases, the J end lost 4 bases, and 12 bases lay between the germline ends. Germline loops: CDR1 SGHTA, CDR2 FQGNSA. The CDR3 spans 15 residues. Here the CDR3 DNA reads TGTGCCAGCAGCTTACGTCAGGGGACAAATCAGCCCCAGCATTTT. This translates into CASSLRQGTNQPQHF.

The genes are TRBV6-5 and TRBJ2-7; 7 bases line up with TRBD1. Unmatched junction bases numbered 11, after V lost 5 bases and J lost 4 bases. The CDR3 totals 15 residues. Germline loops: CDR1 MNHEY, CDR2 SVGAGI. CDR3 bases: TGTGCCAGCAGTAACCGTGGACAGGTCCTTTACGAGCAGTACTTC. It translates to CASSNRGQVLYEQYF.

The rearrangement joins TRBV19 to TRBJ1-3, with TRBD1 as a possible D gene (5 bases). CDR1 is LNHDA, CDR2 SQIVND, per germline (reference sequence). This CDR3 contains 18 residues. The V and J ends lost 2 bases and 0 bases respectively, with 17 bases between them. The CDR3, as DNA: TGTGCCAGTAGTATATTTTTTGGGGGGTCGAGCTCTGGAAACACCATATATTTT. It is translated as CASSIFFGGSSSGNTIYF.

The chain links TRBV18 to TRBJ2-4, with 10 nucleotides matching TRBD1. Trimming at V came to 5 bases and at J to 7 bases, leaving 17 bases not matched to a gene. This CDR3 comprises 18 residues. Germline V gene lookup returns CDR1 KGHSH and CDR2 LQKENI. CDR3: CASSARQGARRYYNIQYF. The CDR3, as DNA: TGTGCCAGCTCAGCCAGACAGGGGGCGCGGAGGTATTACAACATTCAGTACTTC.

The table lists this clone with a count of one. This sequence joins TRBV4-2 and TRBJ2-7; 7 bases are shared with TRBD1. The CDR3 length is 16 residues. The germline V gene has CDR1 LGHNA and CDR2 YNFKEQ. Unmatched junction bases numbered 6, after V lost 1 base and J lost 0 bases. The CDR3 DNA is TGTGCCAGCAGCCAAGGTCAGGGGGTGGCCTCCTACGAGCAGTACTTC. Amino acids: CASSQGQGVASYEQYF.

CDR3 bases: TGTGCCAGCAGCTTTGGGGCGGGGAATGAGCAGTTCTTC. It encodes CASSFGAGNEQFF. The chain is built from TRBV5-6 and TRBJ2-1; D is possibly TRBD2 (6 bases). This CDR3 has 13 amino acids. Germline CDR1 is SGHDT and CDR2 is YYEEEE. V was pared by 2 bases and J by 7 bases, with 10 bases between. The full variable domain, in which reference TRBV5-6 and TRBJ2-1 provide the parts outside the CDR3, is DAGVTQSPTHLIKTRGQQVTLRCSPKSGHDTVSWYQQALGQGPQFIFQYYEEEERQRGNFPDRFSGHQFPNYSSELNVNALLLGDSALYLCASSFGAGNEQFFGPGTRLTVL.

The V gene is TRBV2, the J gene TRBJ1-2; D unresolved. Germline V gives CDR1 SNHLY, CDR2 FYNNEI. V lost 7 bases, J lost 8 bases, and 11 bases lay in between. The length of the CDR3 is 11 residues. The CDR3 coding sequence is TGTGCCAGCACCCCAAGCGGGGGCTACACCTTC. Translating it yields CASTPSGGYTF.

CDR3: CASSPRALQETQYF. CDR3 DNA: TGTGCCAGCAGCCCCCGTGCGTTGCAAGAGACCCAGTACTTC. V is TRBV9 and J is TRBJ2-5; D not resolved. Trimming pared 4 bases from V and 2 bases from J, leaving 12 bases between. Germline V gives CDR1 SGDLS, CDR2 YYNGEE. The CDR3 extends over 14 amino acids.

The chain links TRBV5-1 to TRBJ1-1; a possible D gene is TRBD1 (6 bases). Germline V gene lookup returns CDR1 SGHRS and CDR2 YFSETQ. The CDR3 consists of 15 residues. Trimming pared 3 bases from V and 3 bases from J, leaving 15 bases between. The CDR3 nucleotides read TGCGCCAGCAGCTCCCGGGGGGGCCAGGACACTGAAGCTTTCTTT. This translates into CASSSRGGQDTEAFF.

The gene calls are TRBV6-5 and TRBJ1-2, with 7 bases matching TRBD1. The ends lost 4 bases at V and 0 bases at J; junction bases unmatched: 5. Germline V gene data show CDR1 as MNHEY and CDR2 as SVGAGI. CDR3 length equals 15 residues. The CDR3 is CASSSTGLPNYGYTF. The CDR3 region has the DNA TGTGCCAGCAGTTCGACAGGGCTACCTAACTATGGCTACACCTTC.

This sequence joins TRBV6-1 and TRBJ2-5; D is unresolved. Deletions cut 7 bases from V and 2 bases from J, with 8 bases between. The CDR3 runs 12 residues. In germline, CDR1 is MNHNS, CDR2 SASEGT. The CDR3: CASKQPQETQYF. The CDR3, as DNA: TGTGCCAGCAAACAACCACAAGAGACCCAGTACTTC.

J is TRBJ1-4 and V is TRBV27; 7 nucleotides agree with TRBD1. V dropped 5 bases and J dropped 1; count of bases not matched to a gene: 4. Germline V gives CDR1 MNHEY, CDR2 SMNVEV (reference sequence). The CDR3 spans 15 residues. The CDR3 region is CASSRRDRTNEKLFF. The CDR3 bases are TGTGCCAGCAGTAGAAGGGACAGAACTAATGAAAAACTGTTTTTT.

The rearrangement uses TRBV19 and TRBJ1-2; 8 bases fit TRBD1. The junction had 11 bases not matched to a gene; V was cut back by 4 bases and J by 7 bases. The CDR3 has 15 residues. The germline CDR1 and CDR2 sequences are LNHDA and SQIVND (reference sequence). In nucleotides, the CDR3 is TGTGCCAGTAGTACACTACAGGGGGTTCCAGGTGGCTACACCTTC. This codes for CASSTLQGVPGGYTF.

Only a few counts were recorded for this clone. This CDR3 is CASSQEGEESPLHF. CDR3 nucleotides: TGTGCCAGCAGCCAAGAAGGGGAGGAATCACCCCTCCACTTT. This sequence joins TRBV4-2 and TRBJ1-6; a weak D match, TRBD1 (5 bases). Trimming stripped 0 bases from V and 10 bases from J, with 10 bases between. The CDR3 extends over 14 amino acids. Germline V lookup: CDR1 LGHNA, CDR2 YNFKEQ.

The CDR3 DNA follows: TGTGCCAGCATCAAACCGGGACAGGGATACGAGCAGTACTTC. Protein: CASIKPGQGYEQYF. V and J are TRBV6-6 and TRBJ2-7, with 9 bases aligning to TRBD1. Germline values: CDR1 MNHNY, CDR2 SVGAGI (reference sequence). V was pared by 7 bases and J by 4 bases, with 8 bases of the junction left unmatched. The CDR3 is made up of 14 amino acids.